This TCR beta chain was retrieved from a study of blood T cell repertoires in COVID-19. The ends were cut back, 0 bases at V and 7 bases at J, with 10 bases in the middle. CDR1 MNHEY and CDR2 SVGAGI come from the germline V gene. The CDR3 covers 15 residues. Original data processing: Reference gene primer amplification gave estimated nucleated cell counts. Method: immunoSEQ multiplex PCR; TCRdb's copy keeps in-frame clones and lacks some. For V, J and clone size, that table is used; D and trimming come from the DNA. The sample yields nearly 95,000 clones, about 90% seen once. The source material was peripheral blood. V is TRBV6-5 and J is TRBJ1-6; D is unresolved. This TCR was sampled from a human donor with active COVID-19. The donor label of this sample is uncertain. CDR3 nucleotide sequence: TGTGCCAGCAGTTACTCCAACAGCAACAATTCACCCCTCCACTTT. This codes for CASSYSNSNNSPLHF.